The 14 T cell receptor beta chains listed next were all sequenced from one sample in a study of blood T cell repertoires in COVID-19. Sequencing used immunoSEQ multiplex PCR; TCRdb keeps in-frame clones, though not all of them. The sample contains roughly 200,000 clones, 82% of which appear only once. The specimen sequenced was peripheral blood. The receptors originated from a woman over 75 with COVID-19, enrolled during active disease.

In this sample, this clone turned up many times. The chain combines TRBV4-1 with TRBJ2-7, with a tentative D call TRBD1 (6 bases). The germline V and J ends were trimmed by 7 bases and 5 bases, with 18 bases remaining between them. Germline values: CDR1 MGHRA, CDR2 YSYEKL. CDR3 length equals 14 residues. CDR3 in DNA: TGCGCCAGCACAGCCTATCAGGGGTCCCACGAGCAGTACTTC. Translation: CASTAYQGSHEQYF.

The chain links TRBV7-3 to TRBJ2-5; 8 bases align to TRBD2. CDR3 length: 16 amino acids. The germline gives CDR1 SGHTA, CDR2 FQGTGA. V was pared by 1 base and J by 4 bases, with 8 bases of the junction left unmatched. In nucleotides, the CDR3 is TGTGCCAGCAGCTTAAGTGGAGCGGGGGCCGCAGAGACCCAGTACTTC. It translates to CASSLSGAGAAETQYF.

This clone was counted a few times. An end of the junction differs from the germline gene, which may be a read error. CDR3 DNA sequence: TGTGCCAGTAGTGCGACAGGTAGCTATGGCTACACCTTC. It encodes CASSATGSYGYTF. This sequence joins TRBV2 and TRBJ1-2; the D gene is possibly TRBD1 (6 bases). The CDR3 sequence is 13 residues long. The germline gives CDR1 SNHLY, CDR2 FYNNEI.

This chain joins TRBV30 and TRBJ1-4; 7 positions match TRBD1. The CDR3 loop spans 15 amino acids. Germline assignment: CDR1 GTSNPN and CDR2 SVGIG (reference sequence). V shed 7 bases and J 4 bases; nucleotides not matched to a gene: 12. CDR3 amino acids: CALKTLDRINEKLFF. CDR3 nucleotides: TGTGCCTTAAAAACACTGGACAGGATTAATGAAAAACTGTTTTTT.

This clone was seen a single time. This chain joins TRBV19 and TRBJ1-5, with no clear D. The germline CDR1 and CDR2 sequences are LNHDA and SQIVND (reference sequence). Trimming left V 6 bases short and J 5 bases short, with 11 bases between. The length of the CDR3 is 13 residues. CDR3 residues: CASRGGAYQPQHF. The CDR3, as DNA: TGTGCCAGTAGGGGAGGAGCTTATCAGCCCCAGCATTTT.

This sequence joins TRBV5-6 and TRBJ1-1; 11 bases align to TRBD1. CDR3 length equals 16 residues. CDR1 is SGHDT and CDR2 is YYEEEE in the germline V gene. Trimming cost V 4 bases and J 5 bases; bases outside gene matches: 10. CDR3 loop: CASSPLWDRGVTEAFF. CDR3 sequence (DNA): TGTGCCAGCAGCCCCCTCTGGGACAGGGGGGTTACTGAAGCTTTCTTT. Filled out from reference TRBV5-6 and TRBJ1-1, the complete variable domain reads DAGVTQSPTHLIKTRGQQVTLRCSPKSGHDTVSWYQQALGQGPQFIFQYYEEEERQRGNFPDRFSGHQFPNYSSELNVNALLLGDSALYLCASSPLWDRGVTEAFFGQGTRLTVV.

The J gene is TRBJ1-6, the V gene TRBV5-1, with 7 bases that match TRBD1. The CDR3 totals 14 residues. After removal of 8 bases from V and 4 bases from J, the junction contained 6 bases not matched to a gene. Germline V gene lookup returns CDR1 SGHRS and CDR2 YFSETQ. The CDR3 loop reads CASTAGGYNSPLHF. The DNA for the CDR3 is TGCGCCAGTACAGCAGGGGGTTATAATTCACCCCTCCACTTT.

V is TRBV24-1 and J is TRBJ2-1, with D perhaps matching TRBD2 (6 bases). Germline CDR1 and CDR2: KGHDR and SFDVKD. The CDR3 is 13 amino acids. The germline V and J ends were trimmed by 2 bases and 9 bases, with 10 bases remaining between them. The CDR3 loop is CATSDSSDGEQFF. The DNA of the CDR3 is TGTGCCACCAGTGATTCTAGCGACGGTGAGCAGTTCTTC.

The sample holds a few counts of this clone. The rearrangement joins TRBV9 to TRBJ1-1, with 9 positions matching TRBD1. Germline trimming cut 4 bases from V and 10 bases from J; bases unmatched to any gene: 26. Per the germline V gene, CDR1 is SGDLS and CDR2 is YYNGEE. The CDR3 extends over 19 amino acids. CDR3 residues: CASSPSYETRDRVVGGAFF. Written as DNA, the CDR3 is TGTGCCAGCAGCCCAAGCTATGAAACCCGGGACAGGGTCGTAGGTGGAGCTTTCTTT.

The genes are TRBV30 and TRBJ1-6; 8 bases fit TRBD1. The CDR3 is 14 residues long. The germline gives CDR1 GTSNPN, CDR2 SVGIG (reference sequence). The V segment lost 5 bases and the J segment 6 bases; nucleotides outside the gene matches: 6. The CDR3 spells CAWGQGILNSPLHF. The CDR3 DNA reads TGTGCCTGGGGACAGGGAATACTTAATTCACCCCTCCACTTT.

This clone has just a few counts. The chain carries TRBV7-3 and TRBJ1-5; TRBD1 matches 7 bases. V lost 6 bases, J lost 0 bases, and 11 bases stayed unmatched. The CDR3 contains 17 residues. CDR1 is SGHTA and CDR2 is FQGTGA in the germline V gene. CDR3 sequence: CASSYRGQDYSNQPQHF. The DNA for the CDR3 is TGTGCCAGCAGTTACAGGGGCCAGGATTATAGCAATCAGCCCCAGCATTTT.

The genes are TRBV5-1 and TRBJ2-1; tentative D call: TRBD1 (5 bases). The CDR3 loop spans 14 amino acids. V gave up 7 bases and J gave up 6 bases, with 17 bases separating them. Germline V gene data show CDR1 as SGHRS and CDR2 as YFSETQ. CDR3: CASSRNLRGNEQFF. Here the CDR3 DNA reads TGCGCCAGCTCTCGAAATCTAAGGGGCAATGAGCAGTTCTTC.

The chain employs TRBV18 and TRBJ1-6; 7 bases fit TRBD1. The length of the CDR3 is 18 residues. Trimming cost V 3 bases and J 0 bases; bases outside gene matches: 8. Germline V gene lookup returns CDR1 KGHSH and CDR2 LQKENI. CDR3 protein: CASSPLPQGSSYNSPLHF. The CDR3 coding sequence is TGTGCCAGCTCACCCCTTCCACAGGGGAGCTCCTATAATTCACCCCTCCACTTT.

CDR3 loop: CASSYAGLAGTDEQFF. Here the CDR3 DNA reads TGTGCCAGCAGTTACGCGGGACTAGCGGGAACCGATGAGCAGTTCTTC. The V gene is TRBV6-2 or TRBV6-3, the J gene TRBJ2-1, with 13 bases fitting TRBD2. Germline trimming cut 2 bases from V and 8 bases from J; bases unmatched to any gene: 6. CDR1 and CDR2 from the germline V gene are MNHEY and SVGEGT. The CDR3 totals 16 residues.